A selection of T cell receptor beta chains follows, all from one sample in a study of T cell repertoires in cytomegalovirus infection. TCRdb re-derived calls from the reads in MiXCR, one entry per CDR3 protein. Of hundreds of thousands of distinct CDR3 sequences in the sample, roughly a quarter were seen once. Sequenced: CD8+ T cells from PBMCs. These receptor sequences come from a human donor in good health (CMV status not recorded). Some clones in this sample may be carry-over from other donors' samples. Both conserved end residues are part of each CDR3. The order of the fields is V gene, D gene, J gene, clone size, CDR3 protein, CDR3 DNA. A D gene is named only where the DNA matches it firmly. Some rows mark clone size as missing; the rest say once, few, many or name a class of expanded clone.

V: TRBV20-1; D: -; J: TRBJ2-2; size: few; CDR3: CSARPLGHTGELFF; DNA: TGCAGTGCTAGACCCCTGGGGCACACCGGGGAGCTGTTTTTT
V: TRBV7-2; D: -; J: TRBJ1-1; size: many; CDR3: CASSWGVSGGTEAFF; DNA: TGTGCCAGCAGCTGGGGGGTTTCGGGAGGAACTGAAGCTTTCTTT
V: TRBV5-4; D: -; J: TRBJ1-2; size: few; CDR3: CASSPQDLGWYGYTF; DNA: TGTGCCAGCAGCCCACAGGATTTGGGCTGGTATGGCTACACCTTC
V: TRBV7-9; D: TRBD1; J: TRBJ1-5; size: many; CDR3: CASSLGDSYSNQPQHF; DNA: TGTGCCAGCAGCTTAGGGGACAGTTATAGCAATCAGCCCCAGCATTTT
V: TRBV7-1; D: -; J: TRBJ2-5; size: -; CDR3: CASSFIGYQETQYF; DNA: TGTGCCAGCAGTTTTATCGGCTATCAAGAGACCCAGTACTTC
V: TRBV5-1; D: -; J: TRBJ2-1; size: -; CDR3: CASSLATGVVYNEQFF; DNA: TGCGCCAGCAGCTTGGCTACCGGGGTCGTTTACAATGAGCAGTTCTTC
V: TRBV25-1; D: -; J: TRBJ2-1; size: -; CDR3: CASRQGPNEQFF; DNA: TGTGCCAGCAGACAGGGCCCCAATGAGCAGTTCTTC
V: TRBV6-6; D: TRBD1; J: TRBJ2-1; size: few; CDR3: CASSYSRLRDRPNEQFF; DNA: TGTGCCAGCAGTTACTCGCGTCTGCGGGACAGGCCTAATGAGCAGTTCTTC
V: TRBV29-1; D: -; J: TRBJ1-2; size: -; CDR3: CSVEDQGRNYGYTF; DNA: TGCAGCGTTGAAGATCAGGGGCGCAACTATGGCTACACCTTC
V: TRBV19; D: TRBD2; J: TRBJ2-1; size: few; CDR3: CASSIQRRGDNEQFF; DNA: TGTGCCAGTAGTATTCAGCGACGGGGGGACAATGAGCAGTTCTTC
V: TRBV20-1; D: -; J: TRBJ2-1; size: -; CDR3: CSAREQTWFEQFF; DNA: TGCAGTGCTAGAGAGCAGACTTGGTTTGAGCAGTTCTTC
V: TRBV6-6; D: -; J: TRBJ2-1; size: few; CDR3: CASSVYEQFF; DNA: TGTGCCAGCAGTGTCTATGAGCAGTTCTTC
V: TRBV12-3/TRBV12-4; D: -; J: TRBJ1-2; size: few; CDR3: CASSLGVQGFDGYTF; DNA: TGTGCCAGCAGCCTGGGCGTGCAGGGGTTCGATGGCTACACCTTC
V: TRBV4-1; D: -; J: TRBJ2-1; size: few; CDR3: CASSQGWGTRINEQFF; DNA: TGCGCCAGCAGCCAGGGTTGGGGCACCCGTATAAATGAGCAGTTCTTC
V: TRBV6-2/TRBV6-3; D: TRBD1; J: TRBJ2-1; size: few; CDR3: CASSYLGQGAKFPYNEQFF; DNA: TGTGCCAGCAGTTACTTGGGACAGGGGGCGAAATTCCCCTACAATGAGCAGTTCTTC
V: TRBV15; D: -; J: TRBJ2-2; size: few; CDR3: CATSGRAGLNTGELFF; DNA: TGTGCCACCAGCGGGAGAGCAGGGTTGAACACCGGGGAGCTGTTTTTT
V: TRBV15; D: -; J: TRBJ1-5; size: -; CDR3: CATSRDGYSNQPQHF; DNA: TGTGCCACCAGCCGGGACGGGTATAGCAATCAGCCCCAGCATTTT
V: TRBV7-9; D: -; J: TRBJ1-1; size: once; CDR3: CVSSPGREEAFF; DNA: TGTGTCAGCAGCCCAGGCAGGGAAGAAGCTTTCTTT
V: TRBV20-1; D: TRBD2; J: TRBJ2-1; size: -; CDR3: CSARETSGAQENNEQFF; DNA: TGCAGTGCTAGAGAGACTAGCGGGGCGCAGGAGAACAATGAGCAGTTCTTC
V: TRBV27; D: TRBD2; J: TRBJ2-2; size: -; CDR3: CASRRGAPTGELFF; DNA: TGTGCCAGCAGGCGGGGGGCGCCAACCGGGGAGCTGTTTTTT
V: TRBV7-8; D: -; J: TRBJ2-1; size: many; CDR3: CASSFLGPIAYNEQFF; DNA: TGTGCCAGCAGCTTTCTTGGACCCATCGCTTACAATGAGCAGTTCTTC
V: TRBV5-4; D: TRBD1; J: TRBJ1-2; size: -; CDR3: CASSFPGTEINYGYTF; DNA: TGTGCCAGCAGCTTTCCAGGGACAGAGATTAACTATGGCTACACCTTC
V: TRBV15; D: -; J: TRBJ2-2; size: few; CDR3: CATSRDRSLNTGELFF; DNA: TGTGCCACCAGCAGAGATCGGAGCCTTAACACCGGGGAGCTGTTTTTT
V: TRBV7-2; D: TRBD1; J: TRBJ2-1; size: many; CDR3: CASSTSGTGYNEQFF; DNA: TGTGCCAGCAGCACATCCGGGACAGGGTACAATGAGCAGTTCTTC
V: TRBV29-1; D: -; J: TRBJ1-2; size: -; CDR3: CSVEEDLGYGYTF; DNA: TGCAGCGTTGAAGAAGATCTAGGGTATGGCTACACCTTC
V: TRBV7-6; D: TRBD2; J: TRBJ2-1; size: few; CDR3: CASSPGLAGGHEQFF; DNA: TGTGCCAGCAGCCCGGGACTAGCGGGGGGTCATGAGCAGTTCTTC
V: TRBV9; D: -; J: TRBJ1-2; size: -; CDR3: CASSHLTPGREYYGYTF; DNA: TGTGCCAGCAGCCACCTAACCCCCGGCAGGGAGTACTATGGCTACACCTTC
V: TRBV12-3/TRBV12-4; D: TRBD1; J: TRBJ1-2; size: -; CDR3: CASSFGTGGTYGYTF; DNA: TGTGCCAGCAGTTTCGGGACAGGGGGCACCTATGGCTACACCTTC
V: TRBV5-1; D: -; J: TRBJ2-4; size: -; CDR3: CASSPDSQNIQYF; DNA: TGCGCCAGCAGCCCGGACAGCCAAAACATTCAGTACTTC
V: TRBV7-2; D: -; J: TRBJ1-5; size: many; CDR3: CASSFGVGQPNQPQHF; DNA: TGTGCCAGCAGCTTTGGGGTTGGACAGCCGAATCAGCCCCAGCATTTT
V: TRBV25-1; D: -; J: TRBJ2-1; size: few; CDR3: CASSELAGASEQFF; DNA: TGTGCCAGCAGTGAATTGGCGGGGGCCAGTGAGCAGTTCTTC
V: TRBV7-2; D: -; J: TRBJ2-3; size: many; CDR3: CASSPATRGGDTQYF; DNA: TGTGCCAGCAGCCCTGCAACCCGGGGTGGAGATACGCAGTATTTT
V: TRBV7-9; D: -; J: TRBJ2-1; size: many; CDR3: CASSLDFSYNEQFF; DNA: TGTGCCAGCAGCTTGGACTTCTCCTACAATGAGCAGTTCTTC
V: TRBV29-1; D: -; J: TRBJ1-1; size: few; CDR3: CSVRGAQNTEAFF; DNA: TGCAGCGTTAGGGGGGCTCAGAACACTGAAGCTTTCTTT
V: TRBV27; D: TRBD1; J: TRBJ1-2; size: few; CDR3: CASSSRQGRDYTF; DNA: TGTGCCAGCAGTTCCCGACAGGGCAGGGACTACACCTTC
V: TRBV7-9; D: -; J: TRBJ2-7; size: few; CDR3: CASSLAEGPFSTSSYEQYF; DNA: TGTGCCAGCAGCTTAGCGGAGGGCCCCTTTTCAACCAGCTCCTACGAGCAGTACTTC
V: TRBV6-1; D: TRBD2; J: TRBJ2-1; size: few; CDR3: CASSPGLAGGQGPYNEQFF; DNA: TGTGCCAGCAGTCCGGGACTAGCGGGGGGGCAGGGGCCCTACAATGAGCAGTTCTTC
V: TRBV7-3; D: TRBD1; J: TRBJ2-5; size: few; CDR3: CASSPGTVAQETQYF; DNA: TGTGCCAGCAGCCCCGGGACAGTGGCGCAAGAGACCCAGTACTTC
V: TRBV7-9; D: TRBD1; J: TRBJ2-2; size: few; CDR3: CATQGTGIHTGELFF; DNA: TGTGCCACCCAAGGGACAGGGATTCACACCGGGGAGCTGTTTTTT
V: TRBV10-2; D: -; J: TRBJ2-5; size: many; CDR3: CASSADSQETQYF; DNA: TGCGCCAGCAGTGCGGACAGCCAAGAGACCCAGTACTTC
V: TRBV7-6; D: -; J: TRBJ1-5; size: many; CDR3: CASSLVEGIDQPQHF; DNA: TGTGCCAGCAGCTTAGTTGAGGGTATCGATCAGCCCCAGCATTTT
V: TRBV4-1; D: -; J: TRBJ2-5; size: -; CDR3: CASSQLSGEETQYF; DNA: TGCGCCAGCAGCCAGCTCTCAGGTGAAGAGACCCAGTACTTC
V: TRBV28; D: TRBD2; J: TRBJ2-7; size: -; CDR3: CASSFLTSGGYYEQYF; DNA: TGTGCCAGCAGTTTCCTTACGAGCGGGGGTTACTACGAGCAGTACTTC
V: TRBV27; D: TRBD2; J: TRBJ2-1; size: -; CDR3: CASSLHSGGAGNNEQFF; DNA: TGTGCCAGCAGTTTACATAGCGGGGGGGCTGGGAACAATGAGCAGTTCTTC